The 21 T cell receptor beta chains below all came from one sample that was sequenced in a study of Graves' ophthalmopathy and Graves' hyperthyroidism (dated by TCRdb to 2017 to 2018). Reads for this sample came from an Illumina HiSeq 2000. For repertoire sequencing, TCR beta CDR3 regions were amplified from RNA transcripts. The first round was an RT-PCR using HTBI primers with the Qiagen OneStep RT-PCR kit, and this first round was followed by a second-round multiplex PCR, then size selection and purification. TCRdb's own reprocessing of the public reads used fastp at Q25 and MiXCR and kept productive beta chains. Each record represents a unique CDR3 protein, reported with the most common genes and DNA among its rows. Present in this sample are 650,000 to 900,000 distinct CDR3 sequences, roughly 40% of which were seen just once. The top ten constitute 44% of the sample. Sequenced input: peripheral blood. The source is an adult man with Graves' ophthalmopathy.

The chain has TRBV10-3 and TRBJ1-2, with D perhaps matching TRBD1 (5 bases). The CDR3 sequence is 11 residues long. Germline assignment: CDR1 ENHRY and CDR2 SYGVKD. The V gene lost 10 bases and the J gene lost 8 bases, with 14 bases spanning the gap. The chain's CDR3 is CATWGGLGYTF. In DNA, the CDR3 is TGTGCCACCTGGGGGGGACTGGGCTACACCTTC.

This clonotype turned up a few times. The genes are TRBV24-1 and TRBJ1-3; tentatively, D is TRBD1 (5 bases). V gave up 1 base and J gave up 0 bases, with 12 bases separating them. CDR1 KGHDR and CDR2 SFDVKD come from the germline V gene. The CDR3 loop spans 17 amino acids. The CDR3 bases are TGTGCCACCAGTGATTTCTCCTGGGGGATCTCTGGAAACACCATATATTTT. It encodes CATSDFSWGISGNTIYF.

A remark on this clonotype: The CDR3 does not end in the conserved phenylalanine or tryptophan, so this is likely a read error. CDR3 coding DNA: TGTGCCAGCAGCGGACAGGGGGGAACTGAAGCTTTCCTT. Amino acids: CASSGQGGTEAFL. The chain combines TRBV2 with TRBJ1-1; 10 bases are shared with TRBD1. Germline V CDR1 and CDR2: SNHLY, FYNNEI. The CDR3 is made up of 13 amino acids. V shed 6 bases, J shed 5 bases, and the junction held 3 bases outside the gene matches.

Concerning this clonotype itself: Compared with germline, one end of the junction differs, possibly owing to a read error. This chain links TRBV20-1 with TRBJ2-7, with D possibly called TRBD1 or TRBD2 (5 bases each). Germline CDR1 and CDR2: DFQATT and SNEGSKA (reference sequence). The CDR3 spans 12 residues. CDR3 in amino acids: CSQGANKYEQCF. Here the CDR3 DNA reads TGCAGCCAGGGAGCAAATAAGTACGAGCAGTGCTTC.

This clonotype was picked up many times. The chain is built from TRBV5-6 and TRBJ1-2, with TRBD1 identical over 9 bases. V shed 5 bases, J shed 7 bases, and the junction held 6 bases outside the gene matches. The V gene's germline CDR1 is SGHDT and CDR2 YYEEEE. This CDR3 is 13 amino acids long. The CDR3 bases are TGTGCCAGCAGGCGAACAGGGGGCTCTGGCTACACCTTC. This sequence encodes CASRRTGGSGYTF.

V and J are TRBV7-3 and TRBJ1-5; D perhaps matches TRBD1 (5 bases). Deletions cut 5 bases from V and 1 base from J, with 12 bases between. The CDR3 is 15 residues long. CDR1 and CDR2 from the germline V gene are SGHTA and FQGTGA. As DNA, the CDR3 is TGTGCCAGCAGCGTAGGGACGGGAAGCAATCAGCCCCAGCATTTT. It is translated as CASSVGTGSNQPQHF.

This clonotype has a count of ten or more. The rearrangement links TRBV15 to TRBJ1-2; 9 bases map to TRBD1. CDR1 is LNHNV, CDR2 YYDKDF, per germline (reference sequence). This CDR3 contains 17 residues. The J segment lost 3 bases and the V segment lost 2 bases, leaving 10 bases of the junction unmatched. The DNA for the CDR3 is TGTGCCACCAGCAGACTACGAAGGACAGGGGACGACTATGGCTACACCTTC. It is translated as CATSRLRRTGDDYGYTF.

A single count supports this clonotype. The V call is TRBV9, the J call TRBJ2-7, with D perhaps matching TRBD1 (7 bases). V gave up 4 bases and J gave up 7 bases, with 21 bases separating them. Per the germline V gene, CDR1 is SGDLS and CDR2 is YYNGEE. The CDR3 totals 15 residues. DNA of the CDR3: TGTGCCAGCAGCCAAGATCGGGGGACAGCAAGGGAGCAGTACTTC. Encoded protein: CASSQDRGTAREQYF.

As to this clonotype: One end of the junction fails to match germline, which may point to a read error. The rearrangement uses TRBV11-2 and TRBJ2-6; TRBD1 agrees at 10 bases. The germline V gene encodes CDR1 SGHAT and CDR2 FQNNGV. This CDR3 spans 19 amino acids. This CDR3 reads CASSAGTGTGVGGANVLTF. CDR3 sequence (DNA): TGCGCCAGCAGCGCGGGGACCGGGACAGGGGTCGGTGGGGCCAACGTCCTGACTTTC.

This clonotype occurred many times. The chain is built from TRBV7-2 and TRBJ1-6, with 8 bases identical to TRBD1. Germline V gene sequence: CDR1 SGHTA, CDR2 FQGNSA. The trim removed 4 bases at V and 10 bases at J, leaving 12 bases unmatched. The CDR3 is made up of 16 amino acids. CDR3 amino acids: CASSSRTGQGGSPLHF. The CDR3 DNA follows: TGTGCCAGCAGCTCTAGGACAGGGCAGGGTGGGTCACCCCTCCACTTT.

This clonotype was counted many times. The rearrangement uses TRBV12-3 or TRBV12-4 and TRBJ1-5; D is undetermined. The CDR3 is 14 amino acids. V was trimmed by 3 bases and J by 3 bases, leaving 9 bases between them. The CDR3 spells CASSLGGINQPQHF. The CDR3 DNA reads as TGTGCCAGCAGTTTGGGCGGGATCAATCAGCCCCAGCATTTT.

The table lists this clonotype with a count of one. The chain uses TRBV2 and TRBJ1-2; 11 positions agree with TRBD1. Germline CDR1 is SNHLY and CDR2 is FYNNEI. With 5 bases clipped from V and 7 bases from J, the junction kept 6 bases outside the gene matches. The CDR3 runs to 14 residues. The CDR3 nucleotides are TGTGCCAGCAGTCGAGGACAGGGGGCATCTGGCTACACCTTC. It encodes CASSRGQGASGYTF.

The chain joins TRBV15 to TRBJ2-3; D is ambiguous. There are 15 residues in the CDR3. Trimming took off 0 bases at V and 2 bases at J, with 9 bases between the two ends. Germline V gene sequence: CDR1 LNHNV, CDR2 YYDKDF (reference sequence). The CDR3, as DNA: TGTGCCACCAGCAGAGATCCGCAGGACACAGATACGCAGTATTTT. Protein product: CATSRDPQDTDTQYF. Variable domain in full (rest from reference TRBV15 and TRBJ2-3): DAMVIQNPRYQVTQFGKPVTLSCSQTLNHNVMYWYQQKSSQAPKLLFHYYDKDFNNEADTPDNFQSRRPNTSFCFLDIRSPGLGDTAMYLCATSRDPQDTDTQYFGPGTRLTVL.

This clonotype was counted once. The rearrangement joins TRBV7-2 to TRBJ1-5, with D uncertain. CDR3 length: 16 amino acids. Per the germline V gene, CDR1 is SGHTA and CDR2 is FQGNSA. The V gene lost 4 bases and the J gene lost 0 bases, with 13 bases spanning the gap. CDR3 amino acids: CASSSVDADSNQPQHF. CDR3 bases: TGTGCCAGCAGCTCGGTTGATGCGGATAGCAATCAGCCCCAGCATTTT.

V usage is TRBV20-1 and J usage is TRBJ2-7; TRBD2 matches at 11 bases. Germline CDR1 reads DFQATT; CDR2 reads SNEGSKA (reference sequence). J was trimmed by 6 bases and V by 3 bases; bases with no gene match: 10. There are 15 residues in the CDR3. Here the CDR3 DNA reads TGCAGTGCTAGCTCCGGGACTAGCGGTCCCCTCGAGCAGTACTTC. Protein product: CSASSGTSGPLEQYF.

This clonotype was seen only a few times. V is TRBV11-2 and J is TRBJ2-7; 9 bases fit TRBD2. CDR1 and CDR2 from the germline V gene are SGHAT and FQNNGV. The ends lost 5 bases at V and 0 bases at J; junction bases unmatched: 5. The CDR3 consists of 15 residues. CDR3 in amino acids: CASSQSGGFSYEQYF. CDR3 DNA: TGTGCCAGCAGCCAAAGCGGGGGGTTCTCCTACGAGCAGTACTTC.

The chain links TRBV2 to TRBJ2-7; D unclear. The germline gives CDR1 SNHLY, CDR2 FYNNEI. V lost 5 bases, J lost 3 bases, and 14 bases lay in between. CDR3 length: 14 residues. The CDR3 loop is CASSYFDAYYEQYF. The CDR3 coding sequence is TGTGCCAGCAGTTACTTCGACGCCTACTACGAGCAGTACTTC.

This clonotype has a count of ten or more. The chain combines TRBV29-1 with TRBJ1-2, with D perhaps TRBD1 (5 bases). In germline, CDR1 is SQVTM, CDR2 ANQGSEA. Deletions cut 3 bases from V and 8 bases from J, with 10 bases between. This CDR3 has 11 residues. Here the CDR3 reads CSVDGGDGYTF. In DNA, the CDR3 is TGCAGCGTTGATGGGGGGGACGGCTACACCTTC.

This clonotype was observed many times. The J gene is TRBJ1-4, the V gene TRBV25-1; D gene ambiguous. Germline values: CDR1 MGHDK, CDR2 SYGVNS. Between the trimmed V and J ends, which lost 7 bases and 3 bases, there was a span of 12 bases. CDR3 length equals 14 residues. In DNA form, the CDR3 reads TGTGCCAGCAAATCTATACACCCTAATGAAAAACTGTTTTTT. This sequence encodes CASKSIHPNEKLFF.

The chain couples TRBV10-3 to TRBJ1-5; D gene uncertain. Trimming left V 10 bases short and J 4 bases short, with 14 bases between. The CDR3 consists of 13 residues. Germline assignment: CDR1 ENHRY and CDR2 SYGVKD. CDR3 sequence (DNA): TGTGCCAGCACCCGGGCCGAAAATCAGCCCCAGCATTTT. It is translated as CASTRAENQPQHF.

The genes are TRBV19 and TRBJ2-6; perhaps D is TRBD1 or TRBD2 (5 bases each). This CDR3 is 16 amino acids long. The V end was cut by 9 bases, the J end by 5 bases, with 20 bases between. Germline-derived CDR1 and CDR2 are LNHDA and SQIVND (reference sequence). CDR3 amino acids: CASASEGSLRANVLTF. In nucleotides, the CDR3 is TGTGCCAGCGCCTCTGAGGGGTCTCTAAGGGCCAACGTCCTGACTTTC.